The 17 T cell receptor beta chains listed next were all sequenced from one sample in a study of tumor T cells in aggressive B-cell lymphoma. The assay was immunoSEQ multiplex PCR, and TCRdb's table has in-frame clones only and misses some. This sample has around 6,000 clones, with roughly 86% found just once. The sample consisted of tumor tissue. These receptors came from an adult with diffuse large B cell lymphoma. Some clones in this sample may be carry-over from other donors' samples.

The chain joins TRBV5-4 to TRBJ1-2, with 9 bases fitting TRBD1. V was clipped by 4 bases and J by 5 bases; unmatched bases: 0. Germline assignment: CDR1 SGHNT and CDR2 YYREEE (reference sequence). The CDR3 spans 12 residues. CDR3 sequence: CASSGTGYGYTF. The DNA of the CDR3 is TGTGCCAGCAGCGGGACAGGGTATGGCTACACCTTC. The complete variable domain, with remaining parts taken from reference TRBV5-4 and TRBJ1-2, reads ETGVTQSPTHLIKTRGQQVTLRCSSQSGHNTVSWYQQALGQGPQFIFQYYREEENGRGNFPPRFSGLQFPNYSSELNVNALELDDSALYLCASSGTGYGYTFGSGTRLTVV.

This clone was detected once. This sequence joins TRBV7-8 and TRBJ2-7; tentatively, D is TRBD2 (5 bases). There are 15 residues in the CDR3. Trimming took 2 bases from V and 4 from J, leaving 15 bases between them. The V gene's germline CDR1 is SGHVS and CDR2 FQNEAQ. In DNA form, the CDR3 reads TGTGCCAGCAGCTTACTATCGGGGTCTGAGTACGAGCAGTACTTC. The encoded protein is CASSLLSGSEYEQYF.

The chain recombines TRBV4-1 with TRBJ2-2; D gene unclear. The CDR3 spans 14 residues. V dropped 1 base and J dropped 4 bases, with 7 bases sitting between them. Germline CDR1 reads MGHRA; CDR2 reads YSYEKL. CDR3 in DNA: TGCGCCAGCAGCCAAGGGCAGATCACCGGGGAGCTGTTTTTT. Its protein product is CASSQGQITGELFF.

The CDR3 DNA reads as TGTGCCAGCTCACCAGGGCAGGGGATGGACACTGAAGCTTTCTTT. Encoded protein: CASSPGQGMDTEAFF. This chain connects TRBV18 to TRBJ1-1; possibly TRBD1 for D (6 bases). The length of the CDR3 is 15 residues. Deletions cut 2 bases from V and 3 bases from J, with 13 bases between. Germline lookup yields CDR1 KGHSH and CDR2 LQKENI.

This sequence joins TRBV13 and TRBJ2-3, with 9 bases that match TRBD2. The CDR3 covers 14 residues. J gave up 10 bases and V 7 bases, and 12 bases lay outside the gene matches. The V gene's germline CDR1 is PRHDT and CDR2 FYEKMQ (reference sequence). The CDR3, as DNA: TGTGCCAGCATCAACTCTAGCGGGGTCGTTGCGCAGTATTTT. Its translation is CASINSSGVVAQYF.

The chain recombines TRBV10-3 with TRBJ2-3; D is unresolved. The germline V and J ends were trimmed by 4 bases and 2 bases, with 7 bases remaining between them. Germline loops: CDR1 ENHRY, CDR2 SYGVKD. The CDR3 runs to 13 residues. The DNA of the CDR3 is TGTGCCATCAGTGGAGGCCTCACAGATACGCAGTATTTT. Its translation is CAISGGLTDTQYF.

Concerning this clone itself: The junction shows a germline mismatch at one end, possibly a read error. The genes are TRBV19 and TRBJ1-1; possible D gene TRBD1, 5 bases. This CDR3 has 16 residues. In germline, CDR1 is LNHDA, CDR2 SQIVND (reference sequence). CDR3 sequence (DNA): TGTGCCAGTAGTATAGGTATCGACAGTTGGAACGCTGAAGCTTTCTTT. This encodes CASSIGIDSWNAEAFF.

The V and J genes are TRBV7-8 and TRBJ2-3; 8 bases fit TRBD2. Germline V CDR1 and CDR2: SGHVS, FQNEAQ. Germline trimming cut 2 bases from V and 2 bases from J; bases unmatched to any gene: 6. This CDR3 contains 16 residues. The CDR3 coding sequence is TGTGCCAGCAGCTTAAATGAGCGGGGGTACACAGATACGCAGTATTTT. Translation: CASSLNERGYTDTQYF.

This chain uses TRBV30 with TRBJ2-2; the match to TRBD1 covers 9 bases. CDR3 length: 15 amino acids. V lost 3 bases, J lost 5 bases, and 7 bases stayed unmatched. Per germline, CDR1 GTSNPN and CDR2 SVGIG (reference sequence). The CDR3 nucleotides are TGTGCCTGGAGACAGGACAGGGGAAGGACCGGGGAGCTGTTTTTT. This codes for CAWRQDRGRTGELFF.

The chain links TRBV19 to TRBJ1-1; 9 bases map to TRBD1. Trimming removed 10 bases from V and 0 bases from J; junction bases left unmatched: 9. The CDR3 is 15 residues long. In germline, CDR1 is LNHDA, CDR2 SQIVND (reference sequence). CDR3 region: CATEDRGGLNTEAFF. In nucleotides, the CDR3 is TGTGCCACCGAGGACAGGGGAGGTCTGAACACTGAAGCTTTCTTT.

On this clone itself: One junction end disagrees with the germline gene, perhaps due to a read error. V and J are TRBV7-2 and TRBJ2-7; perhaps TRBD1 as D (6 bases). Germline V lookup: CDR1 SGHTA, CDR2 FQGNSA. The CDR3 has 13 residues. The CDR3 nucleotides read TGTGCCAGCTCTGTGGGCAGGGGCTACCAACTCCGTTTC. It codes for CASSVGRGYQLRF. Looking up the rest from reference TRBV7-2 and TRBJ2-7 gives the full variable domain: GAGVSQSPSNKVTEKGKDVELRCDPISGHTALYWYRQSLGQGLEFLIYFQGNSAPDKSGLPSDRFSAERTGGSVSTLTIQRTQQEDSAVYLCASSVGRGYQLRFGPGTRLTVT.

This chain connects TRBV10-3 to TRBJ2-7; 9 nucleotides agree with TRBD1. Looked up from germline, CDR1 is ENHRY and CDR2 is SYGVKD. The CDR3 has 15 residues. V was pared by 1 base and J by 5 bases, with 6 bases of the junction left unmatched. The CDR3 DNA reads TGTGCCATCAGTGAGTTAGGACAGGGGAGGAACGAGCAGTACTTC. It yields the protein CAISELGQGRNEQYF.

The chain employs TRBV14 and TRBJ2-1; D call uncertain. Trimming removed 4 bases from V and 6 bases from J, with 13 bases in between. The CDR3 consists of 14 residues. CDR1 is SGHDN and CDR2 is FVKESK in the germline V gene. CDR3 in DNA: TGTGCCAGCAGCCCTTCGCGGCGGAGCAATGAGCAGTTCTTC. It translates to CASSPSRRSNEQFF.

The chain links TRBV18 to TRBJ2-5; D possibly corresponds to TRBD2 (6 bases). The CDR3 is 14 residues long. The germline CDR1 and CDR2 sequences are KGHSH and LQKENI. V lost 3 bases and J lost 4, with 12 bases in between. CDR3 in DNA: TGTGCCAGCTCACCTCCTTCCGGGAGAGAGACCCAGTACTTC. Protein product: CASSPPSGRETQYF.

The DNA for the CDR3 is TGTGCCAGCAGCTTATATGGTCAGGGCACTGAAGCTTTCTTT. It codes for CASSLYGQGTEAFF. J is TRBJ1-1 and V is TRBV7-6, with TRBD1 as a possible D gene (5 bases). CDR1 SGHVS and CDR2 FNYEAQ come from the germline V gene. The CDR3 runs to 14 residues. Trimming took 2 bases from V and 4 from J, leaving 11 bases between them.

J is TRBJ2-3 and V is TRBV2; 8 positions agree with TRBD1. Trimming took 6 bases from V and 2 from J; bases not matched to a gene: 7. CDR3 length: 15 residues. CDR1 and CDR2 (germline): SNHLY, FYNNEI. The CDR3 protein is CASRATGAPTDTQYF. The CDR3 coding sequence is TGTGCCAGCAGAGCGACAGGGGCTCCCACAGATACGCAGTATTTT. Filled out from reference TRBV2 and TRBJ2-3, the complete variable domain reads EPEVTQTPSHQVTQMGQEVILRCVPISNHLYFYWYRQILGQKVEFLVSFYNNEISEKSEIFDDQFSVERPDGSNFTLKIRSTKLEDSAMYFCASRATGAPTDTQYFGPGTRLTVL.

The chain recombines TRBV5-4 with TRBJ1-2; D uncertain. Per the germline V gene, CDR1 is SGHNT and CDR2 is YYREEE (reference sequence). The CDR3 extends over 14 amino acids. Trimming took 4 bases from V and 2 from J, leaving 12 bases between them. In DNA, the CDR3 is TGTGCCAGCAGCGCCGTACGACTCAACTATGGCTACACCTTC. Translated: CASSAVRLNYGYTF.